Reported below is one T cell receptor beta chain. The antigen is unknown. Trimming removed 0 bases from V and 4 bases from J; junction bases left unmatched: 6. The CDR3 has 16 amino acids. The germline V gene has CDR1 LGHNA and CDR2 YSLEER. For TCR, cDNA came from 5'RACE template switching, which added a universal primer site and UMIs. TCRdb independently ran MiXCR on the 5' RACE reads; one entry per CDR3 protein. The sample consists of 300,000 or so distinct CDR3 sequences, 10% to 15% of them appearing once. These data originate in a study of T cells after yellow fever vaccination. Study overall: Preparation used SMART-Seq v4 Ultra Low Input for the low-cell-number fractions.

Broader study findings: The booster saw the reappearance of most primary-vaccination clones (roughly 95% CD4, 80% to 90% CD8). CD4 and CD8 compartments shared a small share of clonotypes.

This material consisted of CD4+ T cells sorted from PBMCs, taken 45 days after the yellow fever booster vaccination. The chain recombines TRBV4-3 with TRBJ2-7; 10 nucleotides line up with TRBD2. The TCR was taken from a man aged 25 to 45 who received the YFV17D yellow fever vaccine. The CDR3 sequence: CASSQEGSAGGYEQYF. Written as DNA, the CDR3 is TGCGCCAGCAGCCAAGAAGGTTCAGCGGGAGGGTACGAGCAGTACTTC.